The TCR beta chain described here comes from a study of shared clonotypes between healthy human individuals. Study-wide points: Non-shared clonotypes were found to have lower generation probabilities than the clonotypes that were shared by all four of the sorted-subset donors.

Generated by immunoSEQ multiplex PCR, the TCRdb table keeps only in-frame clones and is missing some. Here the sample spans approximately 1,500,000 clones, roughly 96% being singletons. In its sample, this clone was seen once. The antigen is not known. This TCR was recovered from a man aged 25 to 40 in good health. The material sequenced was naive CD4+ T cells sorted from blood. Subset denoted: CD45RA+ positively selected.

CDR3 protein: CASRLTGGSFSGANVLTF. For the CDR3, the DNA is TGTGCCAGTAGGTTGACAGGGGGCTCTTTTTCTGGGGCCAACGTCCTGACTTTC. The chain is built from TRBV19 and TRBJ2-6, with 10 positions matching TRBD1. After removal of 6 bases from V and 1 base from J, the junction contained 9 bases not matched to a gene. From germline, CDR1 is LNHDA and CDR2 SQIVND (reference sequence). CDR3 length: 18 amino acids.